This T cell receptor beta chain was captured in a study of regulatory T cells in long-lasting Graves disease. Study details: Graves' patients, newly diagnosed, had taken antithyroid drugs under 3 months.

Assembly of TCR beta libraries relied on iRepertoire HTBI primers together with Arm-PCR of CDR3 regions. TCRdb processed the multiplex PCR reads anew with MiXCR; each CDR3 protein has one entry. The sample has around 420,000 distinct CDR3 sequences, around 16% seen once; the top ten hold over 20%. The CDR3 extends over 15 amino acids. Germline V gene data show CDR1 as LGHDT and CDR2 as YNNKEL (reference sequence). J gave up 1 base and V 2 bases, and 3 bases lay outside the gene matches. This sample's time point: newly diagnosed GD, antithyroid drugs for less than 3 months. The TCR library was made from RNA extracted from PBMCs.

This chain connects TRBV3-1 to TRBJ2-7; 9 nucleotides align to TRBD1. The specimen comprised peripheral blood mononuclear cells (PBMCs), sampled at new diagnosis, from a patient treated with antithyroid drugs. This clonotype originated in a female donor with Graves disease. The CDR3: CASSQTGGPSYEQYF. DNA of the CDR3: TGTGCCAGCAGCCAAACAGGGGGCCCTTCCTACGAGCAGTACTTC.